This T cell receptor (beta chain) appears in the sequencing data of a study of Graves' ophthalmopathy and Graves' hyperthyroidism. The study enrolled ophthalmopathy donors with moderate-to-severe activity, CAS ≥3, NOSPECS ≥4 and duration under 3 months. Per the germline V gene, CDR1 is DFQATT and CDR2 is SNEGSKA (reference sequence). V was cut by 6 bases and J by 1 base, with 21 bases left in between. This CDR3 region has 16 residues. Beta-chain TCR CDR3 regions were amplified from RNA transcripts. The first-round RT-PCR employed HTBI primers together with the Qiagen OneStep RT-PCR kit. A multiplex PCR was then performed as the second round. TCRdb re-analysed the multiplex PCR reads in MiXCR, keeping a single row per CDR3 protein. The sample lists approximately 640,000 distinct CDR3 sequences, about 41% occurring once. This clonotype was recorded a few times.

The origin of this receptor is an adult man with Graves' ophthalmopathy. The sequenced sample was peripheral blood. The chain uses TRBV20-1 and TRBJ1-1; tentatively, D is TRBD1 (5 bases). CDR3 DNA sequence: TGCAGTGCGCGGCCCTCAGGGCGGGGTTCGAACACTGAAGCTTTCTTT. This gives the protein CSARPSGRGSNTEAFF.